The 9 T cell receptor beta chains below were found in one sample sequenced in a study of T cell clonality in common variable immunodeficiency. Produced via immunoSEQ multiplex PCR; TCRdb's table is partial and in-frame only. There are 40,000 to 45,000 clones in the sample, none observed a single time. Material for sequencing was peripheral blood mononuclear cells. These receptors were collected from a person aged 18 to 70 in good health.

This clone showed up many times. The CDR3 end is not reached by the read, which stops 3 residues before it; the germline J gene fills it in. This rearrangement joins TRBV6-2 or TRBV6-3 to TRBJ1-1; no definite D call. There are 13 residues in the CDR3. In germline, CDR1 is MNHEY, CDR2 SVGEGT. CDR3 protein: CASSYSNSQKAFF. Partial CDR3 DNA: TGTGCCAGCAGTTACTCGAACAGCCAGAAA.

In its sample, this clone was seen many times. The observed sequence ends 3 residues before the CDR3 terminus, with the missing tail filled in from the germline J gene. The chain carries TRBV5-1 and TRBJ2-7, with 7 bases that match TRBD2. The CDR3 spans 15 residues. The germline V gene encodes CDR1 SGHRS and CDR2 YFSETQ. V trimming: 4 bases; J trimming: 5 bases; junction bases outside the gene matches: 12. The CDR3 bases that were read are TGCGCCAGCAGCCAGAGAAATCCGAGCGGGGACGAG. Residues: CASSQRNPSGDE. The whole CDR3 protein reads CASSQRNPSGDEQYF.

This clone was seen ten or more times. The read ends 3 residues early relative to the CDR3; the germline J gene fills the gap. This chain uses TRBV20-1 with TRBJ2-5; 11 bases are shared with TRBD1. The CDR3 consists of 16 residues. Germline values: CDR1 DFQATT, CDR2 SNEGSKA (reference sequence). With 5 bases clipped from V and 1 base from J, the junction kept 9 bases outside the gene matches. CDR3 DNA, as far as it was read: TGCAGTGCTGACTCCGGGACAGGGGGGTTCCAAGAGACC. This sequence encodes CSADSGTGGFQET. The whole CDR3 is CSADSGTGGFQETQYF.

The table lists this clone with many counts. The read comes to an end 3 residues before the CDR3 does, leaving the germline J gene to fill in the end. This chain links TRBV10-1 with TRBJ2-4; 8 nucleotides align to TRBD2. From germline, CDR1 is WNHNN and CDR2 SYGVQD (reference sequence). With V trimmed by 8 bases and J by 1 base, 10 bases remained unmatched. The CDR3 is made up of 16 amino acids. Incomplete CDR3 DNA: TGCGCCAGCTGCTGCCCCGGGAGGGGTGCCAAAAACATT. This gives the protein CASCCPGRGAKNI. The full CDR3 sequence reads CASCCPGRGAKNIQYF.

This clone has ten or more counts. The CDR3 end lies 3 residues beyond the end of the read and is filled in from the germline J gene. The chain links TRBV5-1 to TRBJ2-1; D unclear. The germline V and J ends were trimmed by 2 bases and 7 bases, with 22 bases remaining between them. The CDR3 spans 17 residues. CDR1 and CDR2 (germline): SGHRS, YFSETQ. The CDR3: CASSLRVGGSLANEQFF. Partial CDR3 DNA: TGCGCCAGCAGCTTACGGGTCGGTGGCAGCCTCGCAAATGAG.

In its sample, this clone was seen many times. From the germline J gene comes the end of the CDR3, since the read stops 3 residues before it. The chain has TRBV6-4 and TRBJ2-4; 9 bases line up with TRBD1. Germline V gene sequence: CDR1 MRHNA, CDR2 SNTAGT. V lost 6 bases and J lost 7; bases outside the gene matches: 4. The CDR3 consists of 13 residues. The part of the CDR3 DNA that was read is TGTGCCAGCAGCGCTGACAGGGGGAACATT. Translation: CASSADRGNI. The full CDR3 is CASSADRGNIQYF.

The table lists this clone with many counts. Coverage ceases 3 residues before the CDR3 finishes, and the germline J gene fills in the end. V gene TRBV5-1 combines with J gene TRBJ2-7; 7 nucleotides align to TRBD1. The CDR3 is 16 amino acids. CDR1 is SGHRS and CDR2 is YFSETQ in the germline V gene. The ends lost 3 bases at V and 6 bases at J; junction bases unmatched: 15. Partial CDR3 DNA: TGCGCCAGCAGCTCCGGAGGACAGGTCCAACTACGCGAG. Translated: CASSSGGQVQLRE. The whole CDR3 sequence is CASSSGGQVQLREQYF.

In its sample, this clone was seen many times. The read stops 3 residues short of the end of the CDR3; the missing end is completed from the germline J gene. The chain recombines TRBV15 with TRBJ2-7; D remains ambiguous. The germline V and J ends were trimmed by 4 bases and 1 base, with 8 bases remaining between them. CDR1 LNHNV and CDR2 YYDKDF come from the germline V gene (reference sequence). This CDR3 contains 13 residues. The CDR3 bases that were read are TGTGCCACCAGCACTGGCAGATCCTACGAG. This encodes CATSTGRSYE. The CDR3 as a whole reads CATSTGRSYEQYF.

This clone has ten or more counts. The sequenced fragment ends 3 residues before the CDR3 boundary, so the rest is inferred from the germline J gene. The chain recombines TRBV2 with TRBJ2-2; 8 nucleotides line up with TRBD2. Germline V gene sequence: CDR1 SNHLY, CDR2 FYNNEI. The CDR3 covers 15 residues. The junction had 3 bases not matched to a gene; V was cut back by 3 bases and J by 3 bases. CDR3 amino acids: CASSDKREHTGELFF. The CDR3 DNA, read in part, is TGTGCCAGCAGTGACAAGCGGGAGCACACCGGGGAG.